This TCR beta chain is drawn from a study of blood T cell repertoires in COVID-19. Study background: The United States, Italy and Spain supplied acute and convalescent COVID-19 samples. PBMCs, B-cell-depleted T cells, or T cells were the source of the cDNA or gDNA that made up the material.

This clone was observed a few times. At one end the junction does not follow the germline gene, possibly because of a read error. Across 20 to 25 US areas, participants ranged in age from about 18 to 100 years. Categorization into cohorts depended on clinical history that participants reported. The repertoire was sequenced with immunoSEQ multiplex PCR; TCRdb's copy has only in-frame clones and lacks some. The table shows 300,000 to 350,000 clones, with almost 90% occurring only once. Germline CDR1 and CDR2: SGHAT and FQNNGV. This CDR3 region has 14 residues. Material: PBMCs or T cells enriched from blood (not recorded which). The chain recombines TRBV11-2 with TRBJ2-7; tentatively, D is TRBD1 (5 bases). The origin of this receptor is a woman younger than 35 with acute COVID-19. In nucleotides, the CDR3 is TGTGCCAGCAGCTTGTACAGGACGTCCTCCGAGCAGTACTTC. Translation: CASSLYRTSSEQYF.